The sequence of this TCR beta chain was determined in a study of shared clonotypes between healthy human individuals. The overall study: The study used three CD4 naive, three CD4 memory, two CD8 naive and one CD8 memory plate per donor. Study-level results: Tissues were not sampled, only blood, and their repertoires likely differ. A small donor pool kept down the genetic and exposure-history diversity that was represented. Shared clonotypes across all four donors exceeded non-shared ones in generation probability.

Of note for this clone: Its antigen is not known.

CDR3 length: 15 amino acids. J gave up 5 bases and V 3 bases, and 8 bases lay outside the gene matches. Germline values: CDR1 SGHTA, CDR2 FQGTGA. TCRdb's table, derived via immunoSEQ multiplex PCR, lists solely in-frame clones and lacks some. Of approximately 2,200,000 clones in the sample, around 93% are singletons; the top ten hold 1.5% to 2%. Naive CD8 cells lacked CD45RO and underwent positive selection for CCR7, leaving out terminally differentiated effector memory CD45RA+ cells. The sample taken for sequencing was naive CD8+ T cells from PBMCs. This TCR was recovered from a man younger than 35 in good health. Some clones in this sample may be carry-over from other donors' samples. The rearrangement joins TRBV7-3 to TRBJ2-5; the match to TRBD2 covers 8 bases. CDR3 sequence: CASSFGAGVWETQYF. The CDR3 DNA is TGTGCCAGCAGCTTCGGAGCGGGAGTATGGGAGACCCAGTACTTC. The whole variable domain, remainder taken from reference TRBV7-3 and TRBJ2-5, is GAGVSQTPSNKVTEKGKYVELRCDPISGHTALYWYRQSLGQGPEFLIYFQGTGAADDSGLPNDRFFAVRPEGSVSTLKIQRTERGDSAVYLCASSFGAGVWETQYFGPGTRLLVL.